This TCR beta chain appears in the sequencing data of a study of blood T cell repertoires in COVID-19. About the study: There were acute and convalescent COVID-19 samples, and they came from the United States, Italy and Spain. PBMCs, B-cell-depleted T cells, or T cells were the source of the cDNA or gDNA that made up the material.

About this clone itself: This sample also contains other DNA sequences that code for the same CDR3.

The CDR3 totals 14 residues. Germline CDR1 and CDR2: SGHDT and YYEEEE. Trimming stripped 0 bases from V and 7 bases from J, with 8 bases between. In the original workflow: Reference gene primer amplification gave nucleated cell count estimates. The table came from immunoSEQ multiplex PCR; TCRdb's copy has only in-frame clones and leaves some out. That table gives V, J and clone size, and the DNA gave D and trimming. The table has over 50,000 clones, under 90% seen once; the top ten hold 2% to 3%. The chain carries TRBV5-6 and TRBJ1-6; D call uncertain. This TCR derives from a man in his fifties or sixties with acute or convalescent COVID-19. Sequenced sample: peripheral blood. CDR3 in DNA: TGTGCCAGCAGCTTGGAAAGAGGGAATTCACCCCTCCACTTT. Translation: CASSLERGNSPLHF.